The entry below describes one T cell receptor (beta chain). What it binds is not known. Germline CDR1 SGHRS, CDR2 YFSETQ. The CDR3 totals 14 residues. V lost 4 bases, J lost 2 bases, and 3 bases stayed unmatched. This record comes from a study of cytomegalovirus exposure and HLA in healthy donors. Study results and caveats: High specificity and sensitivity for cytomegalovirus status were reported for the classifier.

Method: immunoSEQ multiplex PCR; TCRdb's copy keeps in-frame clones and lacks some. The table shows 220,000 or so clones, with around 80% occurring only once. This sequence originates from a woman aged 25-40 years in good health and CMV-seropositive. The chain uses TRBV5-1 and TRBJ1-3; 7 nucleotides agree with TRBD1. Sequencing was performed on PBMCs. CDR3 loop: CASSPQGTGNTIYF. The DNA for the CDR3 is TGCGCCAGCAGCCCACAGGGGACTGGAAACACCATATATTTT.